One TCR beta chain is described in this entry. What it recognizes is unknown. Each CDR3 protein is one row after TCRdb ran MiXCR on the multiplex PCR reads. The profile shows fewer than 250,000 distinct CDR3 sequences, 32% of them singletons. These data are taken from a study of breast tumors, draining lymph nodes, adjacent tissues. Study-wide findings and caveats: Tumor and nontumor repertoires were significantly more similar in luminal-like than in basal-like breast cancer. Compared with lymph nodes, tumors were less diverse; compared with nontumor tissue, more. Findings are consistent with lymph node origin and intratumoral expansion of most tumor T cells.

Trimming took 3 bases from V and 7 from J; bases not matched to a gene: 1. This CDR3 region has 13 residues. Germline V CDR1 and CDR2: LNHNV, YYDKDF (reference sequence). Breast cancer patients provided tissue from their axillary draining lymph nodes. The material sequenced was axillary lymph node tissue. This chain connects TRBV15 to TRBJ1-4, with 8 bases fitting TRBD1. This clonotype originated in a female donor with breast cancer. Some clones in this sample may be carry-over from other donors' samples. The CDR3 is CATSSRGREKLFF. The CDR3 region has the DNA TGTGCCACCAGCAGCAGGGGGCGTGAAAAACTGTTTTTT.